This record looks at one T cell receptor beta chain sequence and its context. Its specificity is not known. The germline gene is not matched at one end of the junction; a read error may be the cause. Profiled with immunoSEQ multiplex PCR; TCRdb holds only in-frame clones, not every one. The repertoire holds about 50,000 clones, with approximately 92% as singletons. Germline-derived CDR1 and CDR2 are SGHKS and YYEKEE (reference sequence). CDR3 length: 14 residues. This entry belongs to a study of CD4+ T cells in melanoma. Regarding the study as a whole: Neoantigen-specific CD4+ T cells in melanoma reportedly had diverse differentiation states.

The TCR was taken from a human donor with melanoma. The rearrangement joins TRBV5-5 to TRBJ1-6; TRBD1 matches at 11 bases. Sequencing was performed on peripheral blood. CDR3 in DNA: TGTGCCAGCAGTTTGGACAGGGGGCGATTGGCCCTCCACTTT. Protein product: CASSLDRGRLALHF.